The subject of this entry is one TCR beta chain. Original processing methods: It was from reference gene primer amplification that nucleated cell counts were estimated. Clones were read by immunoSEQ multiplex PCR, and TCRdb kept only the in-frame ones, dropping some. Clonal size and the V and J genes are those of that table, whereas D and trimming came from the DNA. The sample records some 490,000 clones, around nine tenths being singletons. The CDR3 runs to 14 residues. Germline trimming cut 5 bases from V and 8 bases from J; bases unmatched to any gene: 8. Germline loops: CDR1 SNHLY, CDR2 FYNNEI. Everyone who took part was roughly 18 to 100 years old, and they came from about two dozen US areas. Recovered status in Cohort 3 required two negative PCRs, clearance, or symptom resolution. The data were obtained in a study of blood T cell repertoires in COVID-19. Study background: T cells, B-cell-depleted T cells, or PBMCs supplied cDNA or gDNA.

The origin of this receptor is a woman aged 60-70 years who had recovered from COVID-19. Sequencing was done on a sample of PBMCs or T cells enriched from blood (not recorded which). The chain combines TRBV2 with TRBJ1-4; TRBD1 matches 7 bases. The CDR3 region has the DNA TGTGCCAGCAGTACACAGGGGTCCGTAGAAAAACTGTTTTTT. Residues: CASSTQGSVEKLFF.